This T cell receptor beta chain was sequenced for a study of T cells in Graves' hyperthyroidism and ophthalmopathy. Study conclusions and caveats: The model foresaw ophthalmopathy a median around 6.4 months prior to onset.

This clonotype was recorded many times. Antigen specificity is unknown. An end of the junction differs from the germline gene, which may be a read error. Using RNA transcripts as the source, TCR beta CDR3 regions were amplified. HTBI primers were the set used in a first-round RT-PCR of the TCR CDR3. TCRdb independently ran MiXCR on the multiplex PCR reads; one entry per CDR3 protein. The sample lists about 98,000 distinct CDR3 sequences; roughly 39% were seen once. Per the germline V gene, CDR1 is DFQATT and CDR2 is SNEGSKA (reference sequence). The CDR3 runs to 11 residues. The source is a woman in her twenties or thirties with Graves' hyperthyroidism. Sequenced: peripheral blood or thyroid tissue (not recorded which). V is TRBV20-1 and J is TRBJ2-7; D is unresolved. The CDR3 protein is CSAQIAYEQYF. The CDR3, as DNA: TGTAGTGCCCAAATAGCTTACGAGCAGTACTTC.